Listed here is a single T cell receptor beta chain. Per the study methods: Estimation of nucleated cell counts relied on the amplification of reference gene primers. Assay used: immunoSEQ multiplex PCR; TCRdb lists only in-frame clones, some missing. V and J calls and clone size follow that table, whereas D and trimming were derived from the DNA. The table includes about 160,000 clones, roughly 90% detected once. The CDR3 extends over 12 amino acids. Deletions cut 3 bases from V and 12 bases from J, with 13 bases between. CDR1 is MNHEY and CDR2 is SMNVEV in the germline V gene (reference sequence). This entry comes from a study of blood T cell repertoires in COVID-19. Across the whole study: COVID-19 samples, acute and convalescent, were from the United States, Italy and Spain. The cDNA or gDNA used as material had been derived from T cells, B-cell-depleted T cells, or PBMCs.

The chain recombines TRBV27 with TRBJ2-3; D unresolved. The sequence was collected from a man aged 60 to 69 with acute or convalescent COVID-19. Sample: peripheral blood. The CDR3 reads CASSFSGLAQYF. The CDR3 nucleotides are TGTGCCAGCAGTTTCTCCGGGTTGGCACAGTATTTT.